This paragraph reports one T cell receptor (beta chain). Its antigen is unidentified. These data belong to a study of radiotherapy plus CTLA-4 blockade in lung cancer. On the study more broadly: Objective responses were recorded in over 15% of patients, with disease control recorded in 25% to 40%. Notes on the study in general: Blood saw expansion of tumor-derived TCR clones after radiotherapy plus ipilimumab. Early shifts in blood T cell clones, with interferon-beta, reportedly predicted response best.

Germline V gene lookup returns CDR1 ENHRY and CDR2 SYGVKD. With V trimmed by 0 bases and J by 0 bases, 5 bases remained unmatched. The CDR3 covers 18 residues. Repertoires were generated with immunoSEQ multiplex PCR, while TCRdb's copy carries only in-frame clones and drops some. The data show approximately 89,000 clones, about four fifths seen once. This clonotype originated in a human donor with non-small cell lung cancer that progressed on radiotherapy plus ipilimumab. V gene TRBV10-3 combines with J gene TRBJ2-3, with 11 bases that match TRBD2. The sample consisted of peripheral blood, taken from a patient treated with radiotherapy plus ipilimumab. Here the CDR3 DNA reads TGTGCCATCAGTGAGTCAGGCCTAGCGGGAGGCAGCACAGATACGCAGTATTTT. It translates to CAISESGLAGGSTDTQYF.